A single sample gave rise to the 23 T cell receptor beta chains below, sequenced in a study of response to subunit inactivated influenza vaccine. TCRdb recomputed calls from the RT-PCR reads with MiXCR, one row per CDR3 protein. This table has under 850,000 distinct CDR3 sequences, under 20% appearing once. The specimen comprised PBMCs from blood, sampled around 5 days after vaccination. These receptors all stem from a man over 45 who received an inactivated influenza vaccine.

The genes are TRBV28 and TRBJ2-7; 10 bases match TRBD1. Germline values: CDR1 MDHEN, CDR2 SYDVKM. The length of the CDR3 is 16 residues. The V gene end was trimmed by 7 bases and the J gene end by 2 bases; junction bases not matched to a gene: 11. The CDR3 nucleotides are TGTGCCAGCACCACCCTCCGGGACAGGGGACCCTACGAGCAGTACTTC. This sequence encodes CASTTLRDRGPYEQYF.

The sample holds a few counts of this clonotype. This chain uses TRBV12-3 or TRBV12-4 with TRBJ2-1, with TRBD2 identical over 7 bases. The V gene end was trimmed by 6 bases and the J gene end by 4 bases; junction bases not matched to a gene: 9. This CDR3 is 15 amino acids long. The CDR3 is CASSPEAGEYNEQFF. CDR3 coding DNA: TGTGCCAGCAGCCCAGAGGCGGGGGAATACAATGAGCAGTTCTTC.

In this sample, this clonotype turned up many times. This rearrangement joins TRBV24-1 to TRBJ2-1, with 11 bases lining up with TRBD2. The length of the CDR3 is 15 residues. Germline V gene data show CDR1 as KGHDR and CDR2 as SFDVKD. With 7 bases clipped from V and 4 bases from J, the junction kept 5 bases outside the gene matches. The DNA of the CDR3 is TGTGCCACCAGCCGGCTAGCGGGAGGATACAATGAGCAGTTCTTC. It is translated as CATSRLAGGYNEQFF.

The chain uses TRBV11-2 and TRBJ1-1; D is undetermined. Per germline, CDR1 SGHAT and CDR2 FQNNGV. The CDR3 sequence is 15 residues long. V lost 1 base and J lost 10, with 19 bases in between. The CDR3, as DNA: TGTGCCAGCAGCTTAGGTCCCCTAGTCGGTCTTGGAGCTTTCTTT. Protein sequence: CASSLGPLVGLGAFF.

This chain uses TRBV21-1 with TRBJ2-1. TRBV21-1 is listed as a pseudogene. This CDR3 has 14 amino acids. The CDR3 here is CASSCCKFYNEQFF. The CDR3 DNA reads TGTGCCAGCAGCTGTTGCAAGTTCTACAATGAGCAGTTCTTC.

J is TRBJ2-1 and V is TRBV7-3; 7 bases align to TRBD1. The CDR3 runs 13 residues. V was clipped by 6 bases and J by 8 bases; unmatched bases: 7. In germline, CDR1 is SGHTA, CDR2 FQGTGA. The CDR3 nucleotides read TGTGCCAGCAGGATTTCCGACAGGGATGAGCAGTTCTTC. Translating it yields CASRISDRDEQFF.

The V call is TRBV4-2, the J call TRBJ2-4, with D possibly TRBD2 on 6 matching bases. The CDR3 spans 13 residues. Trimming left V 3 bases short and J 8 bases short, with 11 bases between. Looked up from germline, CDR1 is LGHNA and CDR2 is YNFKEQ. CDR3 residues: CASSQGREDIQYF. CDR3 sequence (DNA): TGTGCCAGCAGCCAGGGCAGGGAGGACATTCAGTACTTC.

CDR3 amino acids: CASRRQGLSNQPQHF. CDR3 DNA sequence: TGTGCCAGCAGGAGACAGGGGTTGAGCAATCAGCCCCAGCATTTT. This chain joins TRBV12-3 or TRBV12-4 and TRBJ1-5; 8 bases align to TRBD1. This CDR3 contains 15 residues. J lost 1 base, V lost 6 bases, and 5 bases had no gene match.

A few counts support this clonotype. The J gene is TRBJ1-2, the V gene TRBV4-2; D is unclear. The germline CDR1 and CDR2 sequences are LGHNA and YNFKEQ. This CDR3 has 14 residues. V was cut by 1 base and J by 6 bases, with 12 bases left in between. Written as DNA, the CDR3 is TGTGCCAGCAGCCAAGTGACGGGGTCGGATGGCTACACCTTC. It yields the protein CASSQVTGSDGYTF.

This clonotype was detected a few times. The rearrangement joins TRBV9 to TRBJ2-7, with 7 bases aligning to TRBD1. This CDR3 region has 15 residues. V trimming: 0 bases; J trimming: 1 base; junction bases outside the gene matches: 4. From germline, CDR1 is SGDLS and CDR2 YYNGEE. CDR3 nucleotides: TGTGCCAGCAGCGTAGCCGGGACAGAGTCCTACGAGCAGTACTTC. Translated: CASSVAGTESYEQYF.

This clonotype was seen only a few times. The chain couples TRBV7-3 to TRBJ2-1; possible D gene TRBD2, 5 bases. The CDR3 is 16 amino acids. The germline V gene encodes CDR1 SGHTA and CDR2 FQGTGA. Trimming cost V 2 bases and J 0 bases, with 11 bases left between them. CDR3 region: CASSLVVANSYNEQFF. Here the CDR3 DNA reads TGTGCCAGCAGCTTAGTTGTAGCGAACTCCTACAATGAGCAGTTCTTC.

This chain joins TRBV10-3 and TRBJ2-5; possibly TRBD2 for D (6 bases). CDR3 length: 13 residues. V dropped 7 bases and J dropped 5 bases, with 14 bases sitting between them. CDR1 is ENHRY and CDR2 is SYGVKD in the germline V gene. CDR3 amino acids: CAIKARDFETQYF. CDR3 in DNA: TGTGCCATCAAGGCCCGGGACTTCGAGACCCAGTACTTC.

This clonotype was counted between two and nine times. The chain carries TRBV5-1 and TRBJ1-1, with D hard to call. The CDR3 sequence is 14 residues long. Per the germline V gene, CDR1 is SGHRS and CDR2 is YFSETQ. Trimming stripped 0 bases from V and 1 base from J, with 7 bases between. CDR3 in amino acids: CASSLEGPNTEAFF. The CDR3 coding sequence is TGCGCCAGCAGCTTGGAAGGCCCGAACACTGAAGCTTTCTTT. The whole variable domain, remainder taken from reference TRBV5-1 and TRBJ1-1, is KAGVTQTPRYLIKTRGQQVTLSCSPISGHRSVSWYQQTPGQGLQFLFEYFSETQRNKGNFPGRFSGRQFSNSRSEMNVSTLELGDSALYLCASSLEGPNTEAFFGQGTRLTVV.

The gene calls are TRBV14 and TRBJ1-5; 7 nucleotides match TRBD1. The CDR3 is 13 amino acids. The germline CDR1 and CDR2 sequences are SGHDN and FVKESK. After removal of 7 bases from V and 6 bases from J, the junction contained 6 bases not matched to a gene. CDR3 sequence (DNA): TGTGCCAGCACTCAGGGGGGGGGTCAGCCCCAGCATTTT. Its translation is CASTQGGGQPQHF.

V and J are TRBV7-8 and TRBJ2-1, with D maybe TRBD2 (7 bases). Germline CDR1 is SGHVS and CDR2 is FQNEAQ. This CDR3 is built from 15 residues. Trimming removed 2 bases at V and 10 bases at J, with 18 bases between. The CDR3 spells CASSLLSLGGQEQFF. CDR3 DNA: TGTGCCAGCAGCTTACTCTCTTTGGGGGGGCAAGAGCAGTTCTTC.

The sample holds a few counts of this clonotype. The chain employs TRBV27 and TRBJ2-7; TRBD2 agrees at 11 bases. The CDR3 has 16 residues. Germline V lookup: CDR1 MNHEY, CDR2 SMNVEV (reference sequence). Trimming at V came to 2 bases and at J to 5 bases, leaving 8 bases not matched to a gene. CDR3 loop: CASSLLIAGGPDEQYF. CDR3 DNA sequence: TGTGCCAGCAGTTTACTAATAGCGGGAGGGCCGGACGAGCAGTACTTC.

The chain employs TRBV28 and TRBJ1-5; 9 bases map to TRBD1. Germline assignment: CDR1 MDHEN and CDR2 SYDVKM. The V gene end was trimmed by 5 bases and the J gene end by 0 bases; junction bases not matched to a gene: 11. The CDR3 extends over 18 amino acids. The CDR3, as DNA: TGTGCCAGCAGTCCACTACTAGGACAGGGGATTAGCAATCAGCCCCAGCATTTT. Translated, it gives CASSPLLGQGISNQPQHF. Together with reference TRBV28 and TRBJ1-5, the CDR3 gives the full variable domain: DVKVTQSSRYLVKRTGEKVFLECVQDMDHENMFWYRQDPGLGLRLIYFSYDVKMKEKGDIPEGYSVSREKKERFSLILESASTNQTSMYLCASSPLLGQGISNQPQHFGDGTRLSIL.

The genes are TRBV6-1 and TRBJ2-5, with D possibly being TRBD2 (6 bases). Looked up from germline, CDR1 is MNHNS and CDR2 is SASEGT. The CDR3 runs 15 residues. Deletions cut 3 bases from V and 3 bases from J, with 14 bases between. In DNA form, the CDR3 reads TGTGCCAGCAGTGAGCCCACTAGCTACAAAGAGACCCAGTACTTC. Protein: CASSEPTSYKETQYF.

In its sample, this clonotype was seen many times. CDR3 sequence: CASSSRDEQFF. The DNA of the CDR3 is TGCGCCAGCAGCTCCAGGGATGAGCAGTTCTTC. The chain links TRBV5-1 to TRBJ2-1; possible D gene TRBD1, 5 bases. CDR3 length equals 11 residues. V lost 3 bases and J 8 bases, leaving 6 bases between the germline ends. Per germline, CDR1 SGHRS and CDR2 YFSETQ.

This clonotype was found many times. This chain connects TRBV5-6 to TRBJ2-3; D gene uncertain. CDR1 and CDR2 (germline): SGHDT, YYEEEE. The CDR3 is made up of 11 amino acids. Trimming removed 5 bases at V and 2 bases at J, with 3 bases between. CDR3 in DNA: TGTGCCAGCAGTACCACAGATACGCAGTATTTT. Its translation is CASSTTDTQYF.

The chain is built from TRBV11-2 and TRBJ1-1; D is perhaps TRBD1 (5 bases). The germline gives CDR1 SGHAT, CDR2 FQNNGV. The V end was cut by 7 bases, the J end by 0 bases, with 6 bases between. The CDR3 runs 12 residues. The CDR3, as DNA: TGTGCCAGCAAGGGGTTGAACACTGAAGCTTTCTTT. Translation: CASKGLNTEAFF.

The chain employs TRBV6-2 or TRBV6-3 and TRBJ2-5; D is perhaps TRBD2 (5 bases). CDR3 length equals 16 residues. V lost 6 bases, J lost 1 base, and 18 bases lay in between. Germline CDR1 and CDR2: MNHEY and SVGEGT. CDR3 sequence: CASRRVETNFQETQYF. In nucleotides, the CDR3 is TGTGCCAGCAGGAGGGTTGAGACAAATTTCCAAGAGACCCAGTACTTC.

The chain links TRBV10-3 to TRBJ2-5; weak D call: TRBD2 (7 bases). V gave up 6 bases and J gave up 2 bases, with 13 bases separating them. The CDR3 is made up of 14 amino acids. CDR1 is ENHRY and CDR2 is SYGVKD in the germline V gene. The DNA of the CDR3 is TGTGCCATCAGCCTTCGGGGGGCTCAAGAGACCCAGTACTTC. Translating gives CAISLRGAQETQYF.